These 21 T cell receptor beta chains originate from one sample sequenced in a study of preoperative IRX-2 immunotherapy in early breast cancer. The sample's treatment: preoperative locoregional IRX-2 cytokine immunotherapy. This table comes from immunoSEQ multiplex PCR, and its TCRdb copy is limited to in-frame clones, with some not included. Of some 35,000 clones in the sample, about four fifths were seen once. Sample: lymph node tissue, taken after IRX-2 immunotherapy. Source of these receptors: a human donor with breast cancer.

The chain employs TRBV6-8 and TRBJ2-7; maybe TRBD1 (6 bases). The CDR3 runs to 13 residues. V was pared by 8 bases and J by 7 bases, with 18 bases between. In germline, CDR1 is MNHGY, CDR2 SAAAGT. The CDR3 DNA reads TGTGCCAGCGGGACGAAACAGGGTAGGGAGCAGTACTTC. Protein sequence: CASGTKQGREQYF.

This clone was seen just once. The V and J genes are TRBV11-3 and TRBJ1-2; 7 nucleotides agree with TRBD1. The CDR3 runs 14 residues. Losses at the gene ends were 1 base for V and 4 bases for J; bases not matched to a gene: 3. Germline V gene lookup returns CDR1 SGHNT and CDR2 YENEEA. The CDR3, as DNA: TGTGCCAGCAGCTTAGGTGGACAGGTCTATGGCTACACCTTC. Translating it yields CASSLGGQVYGYTF.

The chain couples TRBV6-7 to TRBJ1-2; the D is unclear. TRBV6-7 is filed as an ORF, its function uncertain. CDR3 length equals 11 residues. V lost 6 bases, J lost 3 bases, and 5 bases lay in between. The CDR3 loop reads CASSRDYGYTF. CDR3 nucleotides: TGTGCCAGCAGCCGGGACTATGGCTACACCTTC.

The rearrangement uses TRBV15 and TRBJ1-6; 10 bases are shared with TRBD1. Germline CDR1 reads LNHNV; CDR2 reads YYDKDF (reference sequence). The CDR3 contains 15 residues. V lost 0 bases, J lost 15 bases, and 8 bases stayed unmatched. The CDR3 here is CATSRDRQGASLLHF. In nucleotides, the CDR3 is TGTGCCACCAGCAGAGATCGACAGGGGGCTTCCCTCCTCCACTTT.

The chain employs TRBV5-1 and TRBJ1-2; D remains unclear. V lost 4 bases to trimming and J lost 7 bases, with 17 bases between them. The CDR3 totals 14 residues. Germline V gene data show CDR1 as SGHRS and CDR2 as YFSETQ. In DNA, the CDR3 is TGCGCCAGCAGCCCGGTGATTGGGGTCCGTGGCTACACCTTC. This codes for CASSPVIGVRGYTF.

The gene calls are TRBV11-3 and TRBJ2-1, with D unclear. CDR3 length: 16 amino acids. CDR1 and CDR2 from the germline V gene are SGHNT and YENEEA. V was shortened by 3 bases and J by 2 bases, with 14 bases between the two germline ends. The CDR3 nucleotides read TGTGCCAGCAGCTTTGGAATGGGAAGAACCTACAATGAGCAGTTCTTC. Its translation: CASSFGMGRTYNEQFF. The full variable domain, completed using reference TRBV11-3 and TRBJ2-1, is EAGVVQSPRYKIIEKKQPVAFWCNPISGHNTLYWYLQNLGQGPELLIRYENEEAVDDSQLPKDRFSAERLKGVDSTLKIQPAELGDSAVYLCASSFGMGRTYNEQFFGPGTRLTVL.

J is TRBJ2-1 and V is TRBV23-1, with 7 bases fitting TRBD2. TRBV23-1 is labeled an ORF, and its function is uncertain. Losses at the gene ends were 6 bases for V and 4 bases for J; bases not matched to a gene: 12. There are 16 residues in the CDR3. CDR3 residues: CASSPWVAGNYNEQFF. The CDR3 DNA is TGCGCCAGCAGCCCTTGGGTAGCGGGTAATTACAATGAGCAGTTCTTC.

Written as DNA, the CDR3 is TGTGCCAGCAGTTACGCAGATAACTATGGCTACACCTTC. Its translation is CASSYADNYGYTF. This chain links TRBV6-8 with TRBJ1-2; the D is unclear. Trimming removed 2 bases from V and 1 base from J, with 5 bases in between. There are 13 residues in the CDR3. CDR1 and CDR2 from the germline V gene are MNHGY and SAAAGT.

The CDR3: CASSLLGRHTEAFF. In nucleotides, the CDR3 is TGTGCCAGCAGTTTGTTGGGGCGACACACTGAAGCTTTCTTT. The rearrangement links TRBV28 to TRBJ1-1; D perhaps matches TRBD1 (5 bases). Germline values: CDR1 MDHEN, CDR2 SYDVKM. The CDR3 is 14 residues long. Between the trimmed V and J ends, which lost 3 bases and 3 bases, there was a span of 11 bases. The entire variable domain, with the rest obtained from reference TRBV28 and TRBJ1-1, is as follows: DVKVTQSSRYLVKRTGEKVFLECVQDMDHENMFWYRQDPGLGLRLIYFSYDVKMKEKGDIPEGYSVSREKKERFSLILESASTNQTSMYLCASSLLGRHTEAFFGQGTRLTVV.

The gene calls are TRBV11-3 and TRBJ1-1, with D possibly matching TRBD1 (5 bases). The CDR3 loop spans 17 amino acids. The V gene lost 3 bases and the J gene lost 8 bases, with 25 bases spanning the gap. The germline V gene has CDR1 SGHNT and CDR2 YENEEA. The CDR3 nucleotides are TGTGCCAGCAGCTTGGATGCATACACGGGGCTAAAATCCGAAGCTTTCTTT. Translated, it gives CASSLDAYTGLKSEAFF.

V and J are TRBV5-1 and TRBJ2-5; the D gene could be TRBD1 or TRBD2 (6 bases each). V was shortened by 4 bases and J by 1 base, with 17 bases between the two germline ends. Germline CDR1 SGHRS, CDR2 YFSETQ. There are 16 residues in the CDR3. The CDR3 spells CASSPSRPGAQETQYF. CDR3 nucleotide sequence: TGCGCCAGCAGCCCCAGTCGGCCGGGGGCCCAAGAGACCCAGTACTTC. Full variable domain (missing parts from reference TRBV5-1 and TRBJ2-5): KAGVTQTPRYLIKTRGQQVTLSCSPISGHRSVSWYQQTPGQGLQFLFEYFSETQRNKGNFPGRFSGRQFSNSRSEMNVSTLELGDSALYLCASSPSRPGAQETQYFGPGTRLLVL.

The chain joins TRBV19 to TRBJ1-5, with 7 bases aligning to TRBD1. Germline V gene data show CDR1 as LNHDA and CDR2 as SQIVND (reference sequence). The CDR3 is 15 residues long. After removal of 3 bases from V and 4 bases from J, the junction contained 6 bases not matched to a gene. The CDR3 loop reads CASSIGTATNQPQHF. CDR3 coding DNA: TGTGCCAGTAGTATCGGGACAGCAACGAATCAGCCCCAGCATTTT.

The table lists this clone with a count of one. The chain links TRBV11-3 to TRBJ1-2; 8 bases align to TRBD1. CDR3 size: 18 residues. Per germline, CDR1 SGHNT and CDR2 YENEEA. J lost 0 bases, V lost 4 bases, and 13 bases had no gene match. Here the CDR3 DNA reads TGTGCCAGCAGCTCCAGAAGACAGGGGACGAGGACTAACTATGGCTACACCTTC. Its protein product is CASSSRRQGTRTNYGYTF.

The count of this clone is one. The J gene is TRBJ2-2, the V gene TRBV29-1, with a possible D match to TRBD1 (5 bases). Trimming left V 4 bases short and J 1 base short, with 10 bases between. The germline gives CDR1 SQVTM, CDR2 ANQGSEA. The CDR3 sequence is 14 residues long. The DNA of the CDR3 is TGCAGCGTTGGCAGGACACTGAACACCGGGGAGCTGTTTTTT. Protein sequence: CSVGRTLNTGELFF.

V gene TRBV7-6 combines with J gene TRBJ2-6, with unresolved D. This CDR3 is built from 15 residues. Germline V gene lookup returns CDR1 SGHVS and CDR2 FNYEAQ. Trimming stripped 6 bases from V and 0 bases from J, with 9 bases between. The CDR3 DNA is TGTGCCAGCAGTTCCTATGGCTCTGGGGCCAACGTCCTGACTTTC. It codes for CASSSYGSGANVLTF.

The chain couples TRBV19 to TRBJ1-2; D remains unclear. V shed 7 bases and J shed 5 bases, with 17 bases lying between them. CDR1 is LNHDA, CDR2 SQIVND, per germline (reference sequence). The CDR3 runs to 14 residues. CDR3 nucleotide sequence: TGTGCCAGTACTTTCGGGAGTGTTGGGTATGGCTACACCTTC. Translation gives CASTFGSVGYGYTF.

This chain connects TRBV11-3 to TRBJ2-3; TRBD2 matches at 7 bases. J was trimmed by 4 bases and V by 5 bases; bases with no gene match: 12. CDR1 is SGHNT and CDR2 is YENEEA in the germline V gene. This CDR3 is built from 16 residues. The CDR3 reads CASSLGRASFPDTQYF. The CDR3 DNA follows: TGTGCCAGCAGCCTTGGGAGGGCGAGCTTCCCAGATACGCAGTATTTT.

V is TRBV6-8 and J is TRBJ1-2, with 7 positions matching TRBD1. The germline CDR1 and CDR2 sequences are MNHGY and SAAAGT. This CDR3 is 14 amino acids long. With 9 bases clipped from V and 5 bases from J, the junction kept 12 bases outside the gene matches. DNA of the CDR3: TGTGCCAGACAGGGGACGATACGGGTTTATGGCTACACCTTC. Translating it yields CARQGTIRVYGYTF.

Here the CDR3 reads CASSQDPRVGGTEAFF. For the CDR3, the DNA is TGCGCCAGCAGCCAAGATCCCAGGGTAGGGGGCACTGAAGCTTTCTTT. The chain joins TRBV1 to TRBJ1-1; TRBD1, the table's D call, lacks a check against the DNA. TRBV1 constitutes a pseudogene. CDR3 length equals 16 residues.

A single count supports this clone. V usage is TRBV11-3 and J usage is TRBJ1-5; 7 positions agree with TRBD1. V lost 3 bases, J lost 2 bases, and 10 bases stayed unmatched. The length of the CDR3 is 17 residues. Per the germline V gene, CDR1 is SGHNT and CDR2 is YENEEA. The CDR3 spells CASSLAGRQGGNQPQHF. The CDR3 coding sequence is TGTGCCAGCAGCTTGGCCGGGCGTCAGGGGGGCAATCAGCCCCAGCATTTT.

This clone was found a few times. The gene calls are TRBV6-8 and TRBJ2-7; 7 positions match TRBD2. The V gene end was trimmed by 8 bases and the J gene end by 2 bases; junction bases not matched to a gene: 6. Germline V gene lookup returns CDR1 MNHGY and CDR2 SAAAGT. The CDR3 consists of 13 residues. The CDR3 DNA reads TGTGCCAGCGAAGGGAGGGTTACCTACGAGCAGTACTTC. Translated, it gives CASEGRVTYEQYF.